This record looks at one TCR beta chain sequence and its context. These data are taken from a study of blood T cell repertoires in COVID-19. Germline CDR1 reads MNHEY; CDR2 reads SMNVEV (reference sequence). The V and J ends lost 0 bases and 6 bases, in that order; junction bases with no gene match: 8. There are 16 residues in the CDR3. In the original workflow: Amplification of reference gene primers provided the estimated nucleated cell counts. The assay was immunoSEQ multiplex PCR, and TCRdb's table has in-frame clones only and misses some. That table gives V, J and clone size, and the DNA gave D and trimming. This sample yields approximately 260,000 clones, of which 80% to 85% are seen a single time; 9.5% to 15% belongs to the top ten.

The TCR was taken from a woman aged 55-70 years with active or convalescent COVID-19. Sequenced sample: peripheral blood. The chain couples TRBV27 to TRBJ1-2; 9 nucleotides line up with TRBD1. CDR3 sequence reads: CASSLSGWDREDGYTF. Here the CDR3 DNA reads TGTGCCAGCAGTTTATCGGGGTGGGACAGGGAAGATGGCTACACCTTC.